Following are 16 T cell receptor beta chains from one sample sequenced in a study of neoadjuvant nivolumab and ipilimumab in lung cancer. TCRdb keeps only in-frame clones here, not all; method: immunoSEQ multiplex PCR. The table shows around 30,000 clones, with 75% to 85% occurring only once. Material: tumor tissue, obtained after neoadjuvant nivolumab, alone or with ipilimumab, at or shortly before surgery. The receptors come from an adult with non-small cell lung cancer.

The genes are TRBV4-2 and TRBJ1-3; TRBD1 might be the D (5 bases). This CDR3 spans 13 amino acids. CDR1 and CDR2 from the germline V gene are LGHNA and YNFKEQ. V shed 4 bases and J shed 1 base, with 5 bases lying between them. CDR3 bases: TGTGCCAGCAGCCGGGGGTCTGGAAACACCATATATTTT. It translates to CASSRGSGNTIYF.

V gene TRBV28 combines with J gene TRBJ1-5; no firm D call. V lost 0 bases, J lost 9 bases, and 6 bases lay in between. This CDR3 contains 12 residues. Germline values: CDR1 MDHEN, CDR2 SYDVKM. The CDR3: CASSLWARPQHF. The CDR3 DNA sequence: TGTGCCAGCAGTTTATGGGCTCGGCCCCAGCATTTT.

The chain is built from TRBV19 and TRBJ2-2; possible D gene TRBD1, 6 bases. Germline CDR1 and CDR2: LNHDA and SQIVND (reference sequence). V was trimmed by 6 bases and J by 1 base, leaving 12 bases between them. The CDR3 loop spans 15 amino acids. CDR3 sequence: CASSQGTGNTGELFF. As DNA, the CDR3 is TGTGCCAGTAGCCAGGGGACCGGGAACACCGGGGAGCTGTTTTTT.

The rearrangement uses TRBV5-5 and TRBJ1-3; maybe TRBD1 (6 bases). The CDR3 extends over 17 amino acids. V lost 0 bases and J lost 3, with 16 bases in between. Looked up from germline, CDR1 is SGHKS and CDR2 is YYEKEE (reference sequence). CDR3 sequence reads: CASSLASGGASGNTIYF. The CDR3 region has the DNA TGTGCCAGCAGCTTGGCCTCGGGGGGCGCGAGTGGAAACACCATATATTTT.

The chain carries TRBV6-5 and TRBJ2-7, with no clear D. Per the germline V gene, CDR1 is MNHEY and CDR2 is SVGAGI. This CDR3 spans 13 amino acids. Deletions cut 5 bases from V and 3 bases from J, with 11 bases between. DNA for the CDR3: TGTGCCAGCAGTCCCGGGCGCATCTACGAGCAGTACTTC. Translation: CASSPGRIYEQYF.

The chain carries TRBV11-2 and TRBJ2-7, with TRBD1 matching 9 bases. CDR1 and CDR2 from the germline V gene are SGHAT and FQNNGV. V was pared by 3 bases and J by 3 bases, with 9 bases of the junction left unmatched. The CDR3 consists of 16 residues. The CDR3 nucleotides are TGTGCCAGCAGCTTGCTAACCGGGACAGGGATCTACGAGCAGTACTTC. The encoded protein is CASSLLTGTGIYEQYF.

The CDR3 coding sequence is TGTGCCAGCAGTCCCGGACAGGGATACATGAACACTGAAGCTTTCTTT. Amino acid sequence: CASSPGQGYMNTEAFF. The V gene is TRBV7-9, the J gene TRBJ1-1; 8 bases align to TRBD1. Germline V lookup: CDR1 SEHNR, CDR2 FQNEAQ (reference sequence). The CDR3 is 16 amino acids. J was trimmed by 0 bases and V by 6 bases; bases with no gene match: 9.

The genes are TRBV7-3 and TRBJ2-3, with 7 positions matching TRBD2. This CDR3 spans 15 amino acids. The J segment lost 1 base and the V segment lost 0 bases, leaving 1 base of the junction unmatched. The germline V gene has CDR1 SGHTA and CDR2 FQGTGA. CDR3 DNA sequence: TGTGCCAGCAGCTTAACTGCGGGAGGCACAGATACGCAGTATTTT. Protein: CASSLTAGGTDTQYF. Supplemented by reference TRBV7-3 and TRBJ2-3, the full variable domain reads GAGVSQTPSNKVTEKGKYVELRCDPISGHTALYWYRQSLGQGPEFLIYFQGTGAADDSGLPNDRFFAVRPEGSVSTLKIQRTERGDSAVYLCASSLTAGGTDTQYFGPGTRLTVL.

The chain employs TRBV7-9 and TRBJ2-5; D not resolved. Per the germline V gene, CDR1 is SEHNR and CDR2 is FQNEAQ (reference sequence). The CDR3 is 14 residues long. Trimming left V 5 bases short and J 5 bases short, with 15 bases between. CDR3: CASSQNYPPETQYF. CDR3 nucleotide sequence: TGTGCCAGCAGCCAGAATTACCCCCCCGAGACCCAGTACTTC.

The chain links TRBV30 to TRBJ2-3; 7 bases agree with TRBD1. The CDR3 is 17 amino acids. Per the germline V gene, CDR1 is GTSNPN and CDR2 is SVGIG (reference sequence). V was pared by 4 bases and J by 1 base, with 14 bases of the junction left unmatched. Written as DNA, the CDR3 is TGTGCCTGGATAAAAACAGTCGGACAGGAGGGCACAGATACGCAGTATTTT. Translated: CAWIKTVGQEGTDTQYF.

This clone was counted once. CDR3 residues: CASSVRATDTQYF. Here the CDR3 DNA reads TGTGCCAGCAGCGTCCGGGCCACAGATACGCAGTATTTT. The chain uses TRBV9 and TRBJ2-3; D gene ambiguous. The germline V and J ends were trimmed by 2 bases and 2 bases, with 6 bases remaining between them. This CDR3 is built from 13 residues. Germline CDR1 SGDLS, CDR2 YYNGEE.

This clone was detected only a few times. Other DNA sequences of this sample code for an identical CDR3. This chain links TRBV30 with TRBJ2-5; TRBD2 matches 8 bases. This CDR3 region has 12 residues. V shed 5 bases, J shed 5 bases, and the junction held 4 bases outside the gene matches. Germline values: CDR1 GTSNPN, CDR2 SVGIG (reference sequence). This CDR3 is CAWSLAGETQYF. In DNA form, the CDR3 reads TGTGCCTGGTCCCTAGCGGGCGAGACCCAGTACTTC.

The rearrangement joins TRBV7-2 to TRBJ1-2, with 8 bases matching TRBD1. From germline, CDR1 is SGHTA and CDR2 FQGNSA. The CDR3 consists of 15 residues. The V and J ends lost 5 bases and 2 bases, in that order; junction bases with no gene match: 7. The CDR3 region is CASSPTGGTNYGYTF. CDR3 coding DNA: TGTGCCAGCAGCCCCACAGGGGGAACGAACTATGGCTACACCTTC.

The rearrangement joins TRBV5-1 to TRBJ1-1, with D unclear. The CDR3 runs to 13 residues. V lost 4 bases to trimming and J lost 4 bases, with 11 bases between them. Germline loops: CDR1 SGHRS, CDR2 YFSETQ. Here the CDR3 DNA reads TGCGCCAGCAGCGTGAGGGATGGCACTGAAGCTTTCTTT. This gives the protein CASSVRDGTEAFF. The complete variable domain, with remaining parts taken from reference TRBV5-1 and TRBJ1-1, reads KAGVTQTPRYLIKTRGQQVTLSCSPISGHRSVSWYQQTPGQGLQFLFEYFSETQRNKGNFPGRFSGRQFSNSRSEMNVSTLELGDSALYLCASSVRDGTEAFFGQGTRLTVV.

This clone is a singleton in its sample. The chain uses TRBV6-5 and TRBJ1-2, with 9 bases lining up with TRBD1. Germline V gene data show CDR1 as MNHEY and CDR2 as SVGAGI. This CDR3 is 15 amino acids long. V lost 7 bases to trimming and J lost 1 base; unmatched junction nucleotides: 7. The CDR3 sequence is CASNWGQGLNYGYTF. DNA of the CDR3: TGTGCCAGCAATTGGGGACAGGGACTTAACTATGGCTACACCTTC.

There are a few counts of this clone. The rearrangement links TRBV5-8 to TRBJ2-3; possible D gene TRBD1, 5 bases. The CDR3 is made up of 16 amino acids. Germline assignment: CDR1 SGHTS and CDR2 YDEGEE. The V and J ends lost 0 bases and 7 bases respectively, with 18 bases between them. The CDR3 loop is CASSLAWHRAGNTQYF. CDR3 DNA sequence: TGTGCCAGCAGCTTGGCCTGGCATCGGGCAGGGAATACGCAGTATTTT.